These 7 T cell receptor beta chains originate from one sample sequenced in a study of shared clonotypes between healthy human individuals. Sequenced by immunoSEQ multiplex PCR; TCRdb stores in-frame clones only, minus some. Of 740,000 or so clones listed, about three quarters are singletons. Material for sequencing was memory CD4+ T cells sorted from blood. The subset is: CD45RA-negative fraction. The receptors shown here come from a woman aged 30 to 39 in good health.

V gene TRBV4-1 combines with J gene TRBJ2-1; D might be TRBD1 (6 bases). The CDR3 spans 17 residues. Deletions cut 1 base from V and 3 bases from J, with 16 bases between. In germline, CDR1 is MGHRA, CDR2 YSYEKL. The CDR3 DNA reads TGCGCCAGCAGCCAAGGCCGAGTAGGACAGCTCTACAATGAGCAGTTCTTC. Amino acid sequence: CASSQGRVGQLYNEQFF.

The chain links TRBV7-2 to TRBJ2-7; 9 bases map to TRBD1. Germline V gene data show CDR1 as SGHTA and CDR2 as FQGNSA. V trimming: 5 bases; J trimming: 9 bases; junction bases outside the gene matches: 8. CDR3 size: 13 residues. The CDR3 DNA reads as TGTGCCAGCAGCCCGGGACAGGGTACGGGGCAGTACTTC. Protein: CASSPGQGTGQYF.

J is TRBJ2-3 and V is TRBV21-1; TRBD1, the table's D call, was not compared with the DNA. TRBV21-1 represents a pseudogene. CDR3 length: 16 residues. DNA of the CDR3: TGTGCCAGCAGCCCAGACAGGGGGAGGGAGACAGATACGCAGTATTTT. Encoded protein: CASSPDRGRETDTQYF.

J is TRBJ1-5 and V is TRBV28; D not certain. Germline V gene data show CDR1 as MDHEN and CDR2 as SYDVKM. The V gene lost 1 base and the J gene lost 9 bases, with 13 bases spanning the gap. The CDR3 has 14 amino acids. The CDR3 coding sequence is TGTGCCAGCAGTTTATATGGGAGCCCGAGGCCCCAGCATTTT. This codes for CASSLYGSPRPQHF.

This sequence joins TRBV4-1 and TRBJ2-2; D is unclear. Germline V gene data show CDR1 as MGHRA and CDR2 as YSYEKL. The V end lost 0 bases, the J end lost 4 bases, and 12 bases lay between the germline ends. This CDR3 has 16 residues. CDR3 sequence: CASSQEAFFGTGELFF. In DNA, the CDR3 is TGCGCCAGCAGCCAAGAGGCATTCTTCGGCACCGGGGAGCTGTTTTTT.

V gene TRBV18 combines with J gene TRBJ2-3; TRBD2 aligns across 11 bases. The length of the CDR3 is 15 residues. Germline trimming cut 3 bases from V and 4 bases from J; bases unmatched to any gene: 3. CDR1 is KGHSH, CDR2 LQKENI, per germline. The CDR3 sequence is CASSPLAGGSDTQYF. CDR3 DNA sequence: TGTGCCAGCTCACCTTTAGCGGGAGGGTCAGATACGCAGTATTTT. Complete variable domain (other parts from reference TRBV18 and TRBJ2-3): NAGVMQNPRHLVRRRGQEARLRCSPMKGHSHVYWYRQLPEEGLKFMVYLQKENIIDESGMPKERFSAEFPKEGPSILRIQQVVRGDSAAYFCASSPLAGGSDTQYFGPGTRLTVL.

There are many counts of this clone. The genes are TRBV9 and TRBJ2-1; 14 bases map to TRBD2. The CDR3 covers 17 residues. Trimming cost V 3 bases and J 0 bases; bases outside gene matches: 2. Per the germline V gene, CDR1 is SGDLS and CDR2 is YYNGEE. CDR3 sequence (DNA): TGTGCCAGCAGCGCCGGGACTAGCGGGAGCTCCTACAATGAGCAGTTCTTC. It yields the protein CASSAGTSGSSYNEQFF.